The T cell receptor beta chain under discussion was sequenced for a study of regulatory T cells in long-lasting Graves disease. CDR1 is SGHAT, CDR2 FQNNGV, per germline. The CDR3 runs to 16 residues. V lost 1 base and J 4 bases, leaving 16 bases between the germline ends. Combining iRepertoire HTBI primers with Arm-PCR of CDR3 regions, the authors built TCR beta libraries. TCRdb redid the calling of the multiplex PCR reads with MiXCR, one entry per CDR3 protein. The table lists fewer than 650,000 distinct CDR3 sequences, roughly 16% of them singletons. As to time point: newly diagnosed GD, antithyroid drugs for less than 3 months. Extracted PBMC RNA gave rise to the TCR library. This clonotype was recorded at least ten times. This same sample was also part of a study on T cells in Graves' hyperthyroidism and ophthalmopathy.

The genes are TRBV11-2 and TRBJ1-1; D uncertain. The sequences come from peripheral blood mononuclear cells (PBMCs), collected at new diagnosis, from a patient treated with antithyroid drugs. This clonotype was obtained from a man younger than 35 with Graves disease. The CDR3 sequence: CASSLASTGGSTEAFF. DNA of the CDR3: TGTGCCAGCAGCTTAGCTTCGACCGGTGGGAGCACTGAAGCTTTCTTT.